Presented here are 17 T cell receptor beta chains from one specimen sequenced in a study of control samples from healthy donors and cancer patients. The data were produced by immunoSEQ multiplex PCR, yet TCRdb's version contains in-frame clones alone and is incomplete. The data contain over 30,000 clones, approximately 86% of them singletons. Sequenced: PBMCs. The receptors were gathered from a woman in her thirties or forties with lung cancer.

V is TRBV24-1 and J is TRBJ2-3; 9 bases are a match to TRBD2. Germline V gene sequence: CDR1 KGHDR, CDR2 SFDVKD. V shed 0 bases and J 2 bases; nucleotides not matched to a gene: 8. This CDR3 has 18 residues. The CDR3 DNA sequence: TGTGCCACCAGTGATTTGATGGCTAGCGGGGCCCTCACAGATACGCAGTATTTT. It encodes CATSDLMASGALTDTQYF.

This chain links TRBV10-3 with TRBJ1-5, with TRBD1 as a possible D gene (6 bases). V shed 5 bases and J shed 6 bases, with 14 bases lying between them. Germline V gives CDR1 ENHRY, CDR2 SYGVKD. This CDR3 region has 14 residues. CDR3 sequence reads: CAISRGGDGQPQHF. The CDR3 coding sequence is TGTGCCATCAGTAGAGGGGGGGACGGTCAGCCCCAGCATTTT.

This clone was found a few times. This chain joins TRBV19 and TRBJ1-2; 7 bases align to TRBD1. This CDR3 contains 16 residues. CDR1 is LNHDA and CDR2 is SQIVND in the germline V gene (reference sequence). J lost 1 base, V lost 4 bases, and 9 bases had no gene match. The CDR3, as DNA: TGTGCCAGTAGTAGGGCTGGGACAGACCATAACTATGGCTACACCTTC. Its translation is CASSRAGTDHNYGYTF.

The rearrangement uses TRBV5-8 and TRBJ1-2; D not resolved. This CDR3 contains 14 residues. Between the trimmed V and J ends, which lost 4 bases and 8 bases, there was a span of 18 bases. CDR1 and CDR2 from the germline V gene are SGHTS and YDEGEE. The CDR3 protein is CASSRTGAPRGYTF. Written as DNA, the CDR3 is TGTGCCAGCAGCCGAACTGGAGCACCTAGGGGCTACACCTTC.

The chain combines TRBV6-6 with TRBJ1-1, with 7 bases identical to TRBD1. Germline CDR1 and CDR2: MNHNY and SVGAGI (reference sequence). V was pared by 5 bases and J by 4 bases, with 7 bases of the junction left unmatched. This CDR3 has 14 residues. The CDR3 region is CASSTTGFGTEAFF. The DNA of the CDR3 is TGTGCCAGCAGTACGACAGGGTTCGGCACTGAAGCTTTCTTT.

This clone turned up a few times. This chain links TRBV11-3 with TRBJ1-3, with D possibly TRBD1 on 5 matching bases. The length of the CDR3 is 16 residues. The germline CDR1 and CDR2 sequences are SGHNT and YENEEA. Trimming left V 4 bases short and J 2 bases short, with 15 bases between. The CDR3 DNA is TGTGCCAGCAGCTCCCTCCGGGGGAGGGCTGGAAACACCATATATTTT. As protein: CASSSLRGRAGNTIYF. The full variable domain, in which reference TRBV11-3 and TRBJ1-3 provide the parts outside the CDR3, is EAGVVQSPRYKIIEKKQPVAFWCNPISGHNTLYWYLQNLGQGPELLIRYENEEAVDDSQLPKDRFSAERLKGVDSTLKIQPAELGDSAVYLCASSSLRGRAGNTIYFGEGSWLTVV.

This clone was seen just once. The CDR3 DNA sequence: TGTGCCATCAGACCGGACACAGCTAGGGTCACTGAAGCTTTCTTT. Residues: CAIRPDTARVTEAFF. This sequence joins TRBV10-3 and TRBJ1-1; D might be TRBD1 (5 bases). Trimming removed 6 bases from V and 4 bases from J, with 18 bases in between. The CDR3 covers 15 residues. Looked up from germline, CDR1 is ENHRY and CDR2 is SYGVKD.

The V call is TRBV6-4, the J call TRBJ2-3, with 13 bases matching TRBD2. V trimming: 3 bases; J trimming: 4 bases; junction bases outside the gene matches: 1. The V gene's germline CDR1 is MRHNA and CDR2 SNTAGT. There are 15 residues in the CDR3. CDR3: CASSELAGGADTQYF. Written as DNA, the CDR3 is TGTGCCAGCAGTGAACTAGCGGGGGGGGCAGATACGCAGTATTTT.

The genes are TRBV24-1 and TRBJ1-4, with 8 bases lining up with TRBD1. In germline, CDR1 is KGHDR, CDR2 SFDVKD. The trim removed 5 bases at V and 6 bases at J, leaving 7 bases unmatched. The CDR3 is 15 residues long. This CDR3 is CATSGTGGPHEKLFF. Here the CDR3 DNA reads TGTGCCACCAGTGGTACAGGGGGTCCCCATGAAAAACTGTTTTTT.

DNA for the CDR3: TGTGCCAGCAGCTTAAATGCAGTAATGAACACTGAAGCTTTCTTT. Its protein product is CASSLNAVMNTEAFF. This rearrangement joins TRBV7-3 to TRBJ1-1; D remains ambiguous. Germline V gives CDR1 SGHTA, CDR2 FQGTGA. Trimming left V 1 base short and J 0 bases short, with 9 bases between. CDR3 size: 15 residues.

The chain has TRBV4-3 and TRBJ2-7, with 9 bases that match TRBD1. The CDR3 covers 16 residues. Germline lookup yields CDR1 LGHNA and CDR2 YSLEER. Trimming took 0 bases from V and 2 from J; bases not matched to a gene: 5. CDR3 coding DNA: TGCGCCAGCAGCCAAGATATTCGGACAGGGGCCTACGAGCAGTACTTC. It is translated as CASSQDIRTGAYEQYF.

The V gene is TRBV19, the J gene TRBJ1-1; TRBD1 might be the D (5 bases). Between the trimmed V and J ends, which lost 6 bases and 3 bases, there was a span of 11 bases. Germline V gene data show CDR1 as LNHDA and CDR2 as SQIVND (reference sequence). CDR3 size: 13 residues. Here the CDR3 reads CASSPWGDTEAFF. In nucleotides, the CDR3 is TGTGCCAGTAGCCCGTGGGGGGACACTGAAGCTTTCTTT.

This clone was observed once. CDR3 bases: TGTGCCAGCACCCCGGGGGGGAGCGCGAACACCGGGGAGCTGTTTTTT. Translated, it gives CASTPGGSANTGELFF. The gene calls are TRBV11-1 and TRBJ2-2; 8 nucleotides agree with TRBD2. The V and J ends lost 7 bases and 0 bases, in that order; junction bases with no gene match: 7. There are 16 residues in the CDR3. CDR1 is SGHAT and CDR2 is FQDESV in the germline V gene (reference sequence).

The chain combines TRBV29-1 with TRBJ2-3, with a weak D call TRBD1 (5 bases). Trimming cost V 3 bases and J 1 base, with 11 bases left between them. The CDR3 totals 14 residues. CDR1 and CDR2 (germline): SQVTM, ANQGSEA. CDR3 sequence reads: CSVEGPGGTDTQYF. The CDR3 DNA reads as TGCAGCGTTGAGGGGCCAGGAGGCACAGATACGCAGTATTTT.

This clone has more than one count but fewer than ten. V gene TRBV9 combines with J gene TRBJ1-3; D possibly corresponds to TRBD1 (5 bases). Deletions cut 4 bases from V and 3 bases from J, with 8 bases between. Germline CDR1 reads SGDLS; CDR2 reads YYNGEE. This CDR3 is 13 amino acids long. CDR3 coding DNA: TGTGCCAGCAGCCCCAGGGTTGGAAACACCATATATTTT. Translated, it gives CASSPRVGNTIYF.

This clone occurred once. The V gene is TRBV11-2, the J gene TRBJ2-2, with unresolved D. V lost 1 base and J 6 bases, leaving 6 bases between the germline ends. In germline, CDR1 is SGHAT, CDR2 FQNNGV. This CDR3 is built from 13 residues. The CDR3 protein is CASSLGAPGELFF. The CDR3 DNA follows: TGTGCCAGCAGCTTAGGGGCCCCCGGGGAGCTGTTTTTT.

This clone was recorded a few times. This CDR3 is CASSATGGRTGELFF. As DNA, the CDR3 is TGTGCCAGCAGCGCCACAGGGGGCCGGACCGGGGAGCTGTTTTTT. J is TRBJ2-2 and V is TRBV9; 9 nucleotides line up with TRBD1. Germline V gene lookup returns CDR1 SGDLS and CDR2 YYNGEE. J was trimmed by 5 bases and V by 3 bases; bases with no gene match: 5. The CDR3 is 15 amino acids.